These 30 T cell receptor beta chains originate from one sample sequenced in a study of blood T cell repertoires in COVID-19. Sequencing was performed with immunoSEQ multiplex PCR; in TCRdb, only in-frame clones are kept and a portion is missing. The sample holds 150,000 to 200,000 clones, roughly nine tenths seen once. Sequences were obtained from peripheral blood. The receptors were sampled from a woman aged 70-85 years with acute or convalescent COVID-19.

The CDR3 nucleotides read TGTGCCAGCAGTTTCCAGGGTGGTACTGAAGCTTTCTTT. This translates into CASSFQGGTEAFF. This chain connects TRBV27 to TRBJ1-1, with a tentative D call TRBD1 (5 bases). This CDR3 is built from 13 residues. CDR1 and CDR2 (germline): MNHEY, SMNVEV (reference sequence). The V end was cut by 3 bases, the J end by 5 bases, with 10 bases between.

The chain employs TRBV28 and TRBJ1-6; D gene uncertain. Deletions cut 4 bases from V and 9 bases from J, with 4 bases between. The CDR3 spans 11 residues. Germline V lookup: CDR1 MDHEN, CDR2 SYDVKM. CDR3 amino acids: CASSSVSPLHF. The DNA for the CDR3 is TGTGCCAGCAGTTCCGTTTCACCCCTCCACTTT.

The chain couples TRBV7-9 to TRBJ1-1, with D possibly being TRBD1 (6 bases). This CDR3 is 13 amino acids long. Trimming pared 2 bases from V and 5 bases from J, leaving 9 bases between. Germline assignment: CDR1 SEHNR and CDR2 FQNEAQ (reference sequence). CDR3 sequence: CASSLIQGTEAFF. The CDR3, as DNA: TGTGCCAGCAGCTTAATACAGGGTACTGAAGCTTTCTTT.

The chain employs TRBV7-9 and TRBJ2-5; D gene uncertain. CDR1 is SEHNR, CDR2 FQNEAQ, per germline (reference sequence). The CDR3 has 13 amino acids. The V end was cut by 3 bases, the J end by 5 bases, with 10 bases between. The CDR3 region is CASSFSPVETQYF. The CDR3 region has the DNA TGTGCCAGCAGCTTTAGCCCCGTGGAGACCCAGTACTTC.

V usage is TRBV30 and J usage is TRBJ1-2; TRBD1 agrees at 10 bases. After removal of 1 base from V and 8 bases from J, the junction contained 7 bases not matched to a gene. Germline CDR1 GTSNPN, CDR2 SVGIG (reference sequence). The CDR3 is 14 residues long. CDR3 in DNA: TGTGCCTGGAGTGAGCTCCGGGACAGGGGCGGCTACACCTTC. Encoded protein: CAWSELRDRGGYTF.

J is TRBJ2-2 and V is TRBV6-6; no reliable D call. The V gene's germline CDR1 is MNHNY and CDR2 SVGAGI (reference sequence). V was trimmed by 4 bases and J by 4 bases, leaving 7 bases between them. The CDR3 consists of 13 residues. The CDR3 sequence: CASSSSGTGELFF. Written as DNA, the CDR3 is TGTGCCAGCAGTTCCTCCGGCACCGGGGAGCTGTTTTTT.

This chain connects TRBV4-3 to TRBJ1-6; no definite D call. Germline CDR1 reads LGHNA; CDR2 reads YSLEER. V shed 0 bases and J shed 10 bases, with 16 bases lying between them. This CDR3 has 16 amino acids. DNA of the CDR3: TGCGCCAGCAGCCAAGATTTTTACGGGGTAGGCTCACCCCTCCACTTT. Its translation is CASSQDFYGVGSPLHF.

V usage is TRBV6-2 or TRBV6-3 and J usage is TRBJ1-4, with TRBD1 matching over 7 bases. This CDR3 has 15 residues. J gave up 4 bases and V 0 bases, and 2 bases lay outside the gene matches. Per the germline V gene, CDR1 is MNHEY and CDR2 is SVGEGT. DNA for the CDR3: TGTGCCAGCAGTTACTCTGGGACAGTTAATGAAAAACTGTTTTTT. Translated, it gives CASSYSGTVNEKLFF.

The CDR3 bases are TGTGCCAGCAGAGCCGGGACTAGCGGATACAATGAGCAGTTCTTC. It yields the protein CASRAGTSGYNEQFF. The chain uses TRBV2 and TRBJ2-1; the match to TRBD2 covers 11 bases. This CDR3 has 15 residues. After removal of 6 bases from V and 4 bases from J, the junction contained 5 bases not matched to a gene. Germline-derived CDR1 and CDR2 are SNHLY and FYNNEI.

The chain couples TRBV19 to TRBJ1-1, with a tentative D call TRBD1 (6 bases). CDR1 LNHDA and CDR2 SQIVND come from the germline V gene (reference sequence). CDR3 length: 13 residues. Trimming cost V 4 bases and J 3 bases, with 9 bases left between them. CDR3 sequence (DNA): TGTGCCAGTAGTACCAACAGGGACACTGAAGCTTTCTTT. Protein product: CASSTNRDTEAFF.

This rearrangement joins TRBV18 to TRBJ2-5; perhaps TRBD2 as D (7 bases). CDR3 length: 16 amino acids. Germline CDR1 is KGHSH and CDR2 is LQKENI. The germline V and J ends were trimmed by 3 bases and 5 bases, with 19 bases remaining between them. CDR3 sequence (DNA): TGTGCCAGCTCACCGGCCTTTGGCGGGGGCGGGGAGACCCAGTACTTC. This sequence encodes CASSPAFGGGGETQYF.

This rearrangement joins TRBV9 to TRBJ2-3; perhaps TRBD2 as D (7 bases). Germline V CDR1 and CDR2: SGDLS, YYNGEE. V was shortened by 0 bases and J by 6 bases, with 14 bases between the two germline ends. This CDR3 region has 15 residues. The CDR3 region is CASSVGRGGLDTQYF. In DNA, the CDR3 is TGTGCCAGCAGCGTAGGAAGGGGGGGGCTGGATACGCAGTATTTT.

The rearrangement uses TRBV19 and TRBJ1-1; 8 bases fit TRBD1. The CDR3 runs to 14 residues. The V gene end was trimmed by 4 bases and the J gene end by 5 bases; junction bases not matched to a gene: 6. Germline V gene data show CDR1 as LNHDA and CDR2 as SQIVND (reference sequence). DNA of the CDR3: TGTGCCAGTAGTAACCAGGGGGCGCGGACTGAAGCTTTCTTT. This encodes CASSNQGARTEAFF.

The rearrangement links TRBV19 to TRBJ2-3; 8 bases map to TRBD2. Germline assignment: CDR1 LNHDA and CDR2 SQIVND (reference sequence). The CDR3 length is 15 residues. V shed 7 bases, J shed 7 bases, and the junction held 13 bases outside the gene matches. This CDR3 reads CASTAGGRSVYTQYF. The CDR3 region has the DNA TGTGCCAGTACCGCGGGCGGGAGGAGCGTTTATACGCAGTATTTT.

V is TRBV30 and J is TRBJ1-5; perhaps TRBD1 as D (5 bases). The CDR3 loop spans 14 amino acids. V was shortened by 0 bases and J by 6 bases, with 12 bases between the two germline ends. CDR1 and CDR2 (germline): GTSNPN, SVGIG (reference sequence). The CDR3 sequence is CAWSVRGLAQPQHF. The CDR3 DNA reads TGTGCCTGGAGTGTACGGGGGTTGGCTCAGCCCCAGCATTTT.

The V gene is TRBV30, the J gene TRBJ1-2, with 7 bases lining up with TRBD1. Losses at the gene ends were 5 bases for V and 5 bases for J; bases not matched to a gene: 2. The CDR3 has 11 amino acids. Looked up from germline, CDR1 is GTSNPN and CDR2 is SVGIG (reference sequence). The CDR3 is CAWGDSYGYTF. Here the CDR3 DNA reads TGTGCCTGGGGGGACAGTTATGGCTACACCTTC.

This clone showed up just once. V is TRBV5-1 and J is TRBJ1-2, with no clear D. Germline loops: CDR1 SGHRS, CDR2 YFSETQ. The CDR3 is 15 residues long. Trimming removed 0 bases from V and 2 bases from J, with 11 bases in between. CDR3 bases: TGCGCCAGCAGCTTGGCTGCGGGTACCAACTATGGCTACACCTTC. Protein: CASSLAAGTNYGYTF.

The chain carries TRBV5-1 and TRBJ2-4; 9 bases align to TRBD1. There are 14 residues in the CDR3. The germline gives CDR1 SGHRS, CDR2 YFSETQ. After removal of 3 bases from V and 6 bases from J, the junction contained 4 bases not matched to a gene. For the CDR3, the DNA is TGCGCCAGCAGCTCACCGGGACAGGGAAACATTCAGTACTTC. It codes for CASSSPGQGNIQYF. Combining the CDR3 with reference TRBV5-1 and TRBJ2-4 gives the whole variable domain KAGVTQTPRYLIKTRGQQVTLSCSPISGHRSVSWYQQTPGQGLQFLFEYFSETQRNKGNFPGRFSGRQFSNSRSEMNVSTLELGDSALYLCASSSPGQGNIQYFGAGTRLSVL.

The rearrangement links TRBV28 to TRBJ1-1; the D gene is possibly TRBD1 (6 bases). The V gene lost 7 bases and the J gene lost 4 bases, with 16 bases spanning the gap. The CDR3 sequence is 14 residues long. From germline, CDR1 is MDHEN and CDR2 SYDVKM. The CDR3 DNA sequence: TGTGCCAGCAAGGGGGGAGGGGGAGGCACTGAAGCTTTCTTT. Residues: CASKGGGGGTEAFF.

This chain links TRBV29-1 with TRBJ1-4; 7 bases map to TRBD1. With 7 bases clipped from V and 4 bases from J, the junction kept 9 bases outside the gene matches. Germline CDR1 SQVTM, CDR2 ANQGSEA. The CDR3 contains 14 residues. CDR3 region: CSAIAGTVNEKLFF. The CDR3 DNA is TGCAGCGCCATAGCCGGGACAGTTAATGAAAAACTGTTTTTT.

This clone was seen only once. The chain carries TRBV5-1 and TRBJ1-6; D might be TRBD1 (6 bases). The CDR3 contains 14 residues. Germline lookup yields CDR1 SGHRS and CDR2 YFSETQ. Trimming left V 0 bases short and J 7 bases short, with 8 bases between. Here the CDR3 DNA reads TGCGCCAGCAGCTTGGGACAGGAAAATTCACCCCTCCACTTT. Translating gives CASSLGQENSPLHF.

CDR3 sequence (DNA): TGCGCCAGCAGCCCAGTTGGACAGGGAGAACTGTTTTTT. This encodes CASSPVGQGELFF. The chain combines TRBV4-3 with TRBJ1-4; 8 nucleotides align to TRBD1. The CDR3 has 13 residues. Germline loops: CDR1 LGHNA, CDR2 YSLEER. V lost 4 bases and J lost 12; bases outside the gene matches: 7.

The DNA of the CDR3 is TGTGCCAGCAGCGTAGGGGGGGTCGGAAGCATTCAGTACTTC. Translated, it gives CASSVGGVGSIQYF. V is TRBV9 and J is TRBJ2-4; possible D gene TRBD2, 6 bases. V lost 0 bases, J lost 9 bases, and 13 bases lay in between. Germline CDR1 SGDLS, CDR2 YYNGEE. The CDR3 spans 14 residues. Variable domain in full (rest from reference TRBV9 and TRBJ2-4): DSGVTQTPKHLITATGQRVTLRCSPRSGDLSVYWYQQSLDQGLQFLIQYYNGEERAKGNILERFSAQQFPDLHSELNLSSLELGDSALYFCASSVGGVGSIQYFGAGTRLSVL.

The V gene is TRBV13, the J gene TRBJ2-1; D is perhaps TRBD1 (6 bases). This CDR3 comprises 14 residues. Trimming shortened V by 3 bases and J by 3 bases, and 9 bases separated the two germline ends. Germline V lookup: CDR1 PRHDT, CDR2 FYEKMQ (reference sequence). CDR3 sequence reads: CASSFRDIYNEQFF. CDR3 nucleotide sequence: TGTGCCAGCAGCTTCCGGGACATCTACAATGAGCAGTTCTTC.

The chain combines TRBV7-9 with TRBJ2-5; 10 bases align to TRBD1. The CDR3 sequence is 15 residues long. After removal of 1 base from V and 5 bases from J, the junction contained 4 bases not matched to a gene. Germline-derived CDR1 and CDR2 are SEHNR and FQNEAQ (reference sequence). The CDR3: CASSLGWDRGETQYF. The CDR3 nucleotides read TGTGCCAGCAGCTTAGGGTGGGACAGGGGTGAGACCCAGTACTTC.

The J gene is TRBJ1-6, the V gene TRBV7-2, with D possibly being TRBD1 (5 bases). This CDR3 has 15 residues. The germline V gene has CDR1 SGHTA and CDR2 FQGNSA. V lost 5 bases and J 4 bases, leaving 12 bases between the germline ends. CDR3 amino acids: CASSPAPGYNSPLHF. The CDR3, as DNA: TGTGCCAGCAGCCCCGCCCCAGGGTATAATTCACCCCTCCACTTT.

Concerning this clone itself: Other DNA sequences of this sample code for an identical CDR3. J is TRBJ1-5 and V is TRBV6-2 or TRBV6-3; D call uncertain. V gave up 4 bases and J gave up 4 bases, with 8 bases separating them. The V gene's germline CDR1 is MNHEY and CDR2 SVGEGT. This CDR3 comprises 13 residues. Here the CDR3 DNA reads TGTGCCAGCAGTTTGACGGGGAATCAGCCCCAGCATTTT. Translated, it gives CASSLTGNQPQHF.

This clone was detected only once. The gene calls are TRBV28 and TRBJ1-6, with 9 bases fitting TRBD1. The CDR3 has 15 amino acids. Trimming cost V 8 bases and J 6 bases; bases outside gene matches: 8. Germline lookup yields CDR1 MDHEN and CDR2 SYDVKM. The DNA for the CDR3 is TGTGCCAGCCGAATGCCGGGACAGGGTAATTCACCCCTCCACTTT. Protein sequence: CASRMPGQGNSPLHF.

This chain connects TRBV19 to TRBJ2-5; D perhaps matches TRBD2 (5 bases). In germline, CDR1 is LNHDA, CDR2 SQIVND (reference sequence). Trimming stripped 1 base from V and 1 base from J, with 10 bases between. The CDR3 is 15 residues long. CDR3 sequence: CASSIVKGVQETQYF. CDR3 nucleotides: TGTGCCAGTAGTATAGTTAAGGGAGTCCAAGAGACCCAGTACTTC.

This chain joins TRBV6-5 and TRBJ1-1; D perhaps matches TRBD1 (6 bases). Per germline, CDR1 MNHEY and CDR2 SVGAGI. Trimming removed 0 bases from V and 3 bases from J, with 14 bases in between. This CDR3 has 16 amino acids. The DNA of the CDR3 is TGTGCCAGCAGTTACTCGTTTTTAGGGGGGGACACTGAAGCTTTCTTT. Protein sequence: CASSYSFLGGDTEAFF.